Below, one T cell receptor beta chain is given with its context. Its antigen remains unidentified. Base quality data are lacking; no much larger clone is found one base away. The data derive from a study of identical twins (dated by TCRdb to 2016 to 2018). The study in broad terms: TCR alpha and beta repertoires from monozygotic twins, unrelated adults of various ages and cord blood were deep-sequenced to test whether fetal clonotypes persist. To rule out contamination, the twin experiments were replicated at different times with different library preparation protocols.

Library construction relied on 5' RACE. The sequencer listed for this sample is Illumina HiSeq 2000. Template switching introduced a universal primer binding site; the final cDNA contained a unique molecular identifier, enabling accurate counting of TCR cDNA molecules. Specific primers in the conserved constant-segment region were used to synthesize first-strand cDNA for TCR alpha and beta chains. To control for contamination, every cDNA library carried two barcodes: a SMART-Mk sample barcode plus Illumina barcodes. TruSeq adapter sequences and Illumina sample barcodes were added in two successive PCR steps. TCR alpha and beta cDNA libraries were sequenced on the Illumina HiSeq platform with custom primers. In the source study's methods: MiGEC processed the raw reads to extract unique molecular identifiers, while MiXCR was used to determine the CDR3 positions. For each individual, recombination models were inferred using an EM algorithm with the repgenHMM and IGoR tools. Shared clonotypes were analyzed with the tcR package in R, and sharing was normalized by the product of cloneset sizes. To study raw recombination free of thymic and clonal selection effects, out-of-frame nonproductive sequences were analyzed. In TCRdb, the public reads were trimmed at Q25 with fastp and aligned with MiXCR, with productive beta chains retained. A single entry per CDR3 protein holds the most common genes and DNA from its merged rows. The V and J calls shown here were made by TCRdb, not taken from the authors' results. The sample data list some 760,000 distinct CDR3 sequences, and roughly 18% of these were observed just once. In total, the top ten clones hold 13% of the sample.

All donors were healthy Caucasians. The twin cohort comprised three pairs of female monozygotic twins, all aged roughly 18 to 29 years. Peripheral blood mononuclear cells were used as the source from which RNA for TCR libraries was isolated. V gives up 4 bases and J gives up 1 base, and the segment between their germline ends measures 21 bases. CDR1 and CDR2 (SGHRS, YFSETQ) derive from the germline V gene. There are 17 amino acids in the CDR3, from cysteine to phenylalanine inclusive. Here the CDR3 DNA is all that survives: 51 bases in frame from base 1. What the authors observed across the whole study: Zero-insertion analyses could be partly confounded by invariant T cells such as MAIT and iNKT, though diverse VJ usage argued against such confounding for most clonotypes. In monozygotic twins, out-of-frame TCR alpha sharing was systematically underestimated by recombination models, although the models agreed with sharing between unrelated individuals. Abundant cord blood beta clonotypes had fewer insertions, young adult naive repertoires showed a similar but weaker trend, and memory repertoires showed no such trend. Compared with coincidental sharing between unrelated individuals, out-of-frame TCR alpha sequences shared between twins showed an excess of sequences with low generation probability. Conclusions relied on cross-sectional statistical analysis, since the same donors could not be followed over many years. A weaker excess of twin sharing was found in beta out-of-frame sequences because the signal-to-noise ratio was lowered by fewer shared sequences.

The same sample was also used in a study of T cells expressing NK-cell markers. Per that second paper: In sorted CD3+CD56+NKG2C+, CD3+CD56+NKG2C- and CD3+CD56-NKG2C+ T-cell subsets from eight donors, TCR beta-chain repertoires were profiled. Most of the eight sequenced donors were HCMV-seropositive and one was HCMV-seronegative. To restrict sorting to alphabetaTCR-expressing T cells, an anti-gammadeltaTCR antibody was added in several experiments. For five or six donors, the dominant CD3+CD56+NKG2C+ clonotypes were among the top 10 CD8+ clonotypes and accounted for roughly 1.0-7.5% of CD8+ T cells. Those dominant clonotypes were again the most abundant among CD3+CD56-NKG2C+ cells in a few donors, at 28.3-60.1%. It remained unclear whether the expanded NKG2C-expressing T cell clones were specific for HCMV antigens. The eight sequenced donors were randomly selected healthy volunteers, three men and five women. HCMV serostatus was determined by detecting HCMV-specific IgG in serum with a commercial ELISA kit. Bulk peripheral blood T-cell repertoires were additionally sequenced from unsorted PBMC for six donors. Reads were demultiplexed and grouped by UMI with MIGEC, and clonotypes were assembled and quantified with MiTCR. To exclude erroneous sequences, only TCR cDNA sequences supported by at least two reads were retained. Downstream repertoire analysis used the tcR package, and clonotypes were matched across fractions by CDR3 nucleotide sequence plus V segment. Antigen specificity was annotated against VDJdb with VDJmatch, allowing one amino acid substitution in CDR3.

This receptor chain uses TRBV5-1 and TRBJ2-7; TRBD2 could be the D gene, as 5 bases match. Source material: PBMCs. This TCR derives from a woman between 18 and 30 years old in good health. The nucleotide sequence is TGCGCCAGCAGCGGAGGCTCCCATTCCGGGTCGTCCTACGAGCAGTACTTC. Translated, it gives CASSGGSHSGSSYEQYF.